This T cell receptor beta chain was identified during a study of cytotoxic CD8 clonotypes in ibrutinib-treated CLL. The germline V gene has CDR1 SGHVS and CDR2 FQNEAQ. The V gene end was trimmed by 5 bases and the J gene end by 5 bases; junction bases not matched to a gene: 9. This CDR3 contains 14 residues. Broader study findings: Clonality, elevated at ibrutinib response, dropped back toward baseline at progression. Public clonotypes, found uncommonly, either contracted or stayed stable on treatment. Clonality measured at baseline exceeded age-matched healthy donors, tracking circulating CD8+ T-cell counts.

To note about this clone: As yet, its antigen is unknown.

Only in-frame clones appear in the TCRdb table, and some are missing; sequencing was by immunoSEQ multiplex PCR. This sample yields 40,000 or so clones, of which almost 70% are seen a single time; roughly 12% belongs to the top ten. The chain recombines TRBV7-8 with TRBJ2-7, with 7 bases fitting TRBD1. This specimen was PBMCs, taken after 12 months of ibrutinib treatment. This TCR came from a human donor with chronic lymphocytic leukemia. CDR3 sequence reads: CASSAGQVRNEQYF. In DNA, the CDR3 is TGTGCCAGCAGCGCCGGACAGGTGAGGAACGAGCAGTACTTC.